This T cell receptor (beta chain) came from a study of cytomegalovirus exposure and HLA in healthy donors. Turning to the study itself: In an early release, HLA-typed donors contributed about 80 million unique TCR sequences.

The V gene's germline CDR1 is SGHRS and CDR2 YFSETQ. The V segment lost 4 bases and the J segment 4 bases; nucleotides outside the gene matches: 8. CDR3 length equals 15 residues. In regard to this clone: Its target is unknown.

General observations from the study: It was shown in a later analysis that HLA-associated TCR beta chains were more clonally expanded than other, equally common chains. Indistinguishable V segments, including TRBV6-2 and TRBV6-3, were excluded. The number of N-insertions in an Asian-associated ancestry cluster was reportedly below the 666-donor mean in a later analysis.

The PCR had 60 Vbeta and 13 Jbeta primers. The data were produced by immunoSEQ multiplex PCR, yet TCRdb's version contains in-frame clones alone and is incomplete. Of under 150,000 clones in the sample, about 63% were seen once. The chain links TRBV5-1 to TRBJ1-2; the match to TRBD1 covers 9 bases. This TCR was recovered from a man aged 25-40 years in good health and CMV-seropositive. The sample comprised PBMCs. DNA of the CDR3: TGCGCCAGCAGCCTGGGACAGGGTGTTTTCTATGGCTACACCTTC. This gives the protein CASSLGQGVFYGYTF.